The T cell receptor beta chain described here comes from a study of T cell responses to AZD1222 COVID-19 vaccine. Whole-study context: Both about-4-week and about-12-week second-dose recipients were combined. General study findings and limits: Donors in the cohort were predominantly white British and more often female, and clonal diversity was possibly underestimated. Targeting of unmutated variant regions was reportedly seen in nearly half of spike-specific TCRs. In all cases, repertoires were sampled only after the peak T cell response.

Measured with immunoSEQ multiplex PCR; TCRdb has only the in-frame clones, and not every one. The table shows fewer than 100,000 clones, with approximately 90% occurring only once. Per the germline V gene, CDR1 is LGHDT and CDR2 is YNNKEL (reference sequence). The CDR3 has 16 residues. The V segment lost 1 base and the J segment 4 bases; nucleotides outside the gene matches: 8. To note about this clone: The antigen is undetermined.

This chain connects TRBV3-1 (or the pseudogene TRBV3-2) to TRBJ1-2, with TRBD1 matching over 8 bases. This receptor was identified in an adult in good health. The starting material was peripheral blood, obtained on day 0 of AZD1222 vaccination. CDR3 DNA sequence: TGTGCCAGCAGCCAAGTGACAGGGGTCGGTATCTATGGCTACACCTTC. Its protein product is CASSQVTGVGIYGYTF.